Following are 26 T cell receptor beta chains from one sample sequenced in a study of T-cell reconstitution after alpha-beta-depleted transplantation in children. As it was prepared, the TCRbeta library received unique molecular identifiers. TCRdb passed the PCR reads through MiXCR, listing each CDR3 protein once. The table records under 450,000 distinct CDR3 sequences, less than 15% of them present only once. Sequenced material: PBMCs, taken from the stem cell graft. These receptors originate from a human donor who donated a stem cell graft to a child with Fanconi anemia.

This sequence joins TRBV10-1 and TRBJ2-1; no clear D. Germline lookup yields CDR1 WNHNN and CDR2 SYGVQD (reference sequence). The germline V and J ends were trimmed by 5 bases and 5 bases, with 10 bases remaining between them. This CDR3 region has 13 residues. CDR3 sequence (DNA): TGCGCCAGCAGTCCCAATATAAACAATGAGCAGTTCTTC. Translated: CASSPNINNEQFF.

The chain carries TRBV20-1 and TRBJ1-2; the D gene is possibly TRBD1 (5 bases). Trimming shortened V by 6 bases and J by 4 bases, and 15 bases separated the two germline ends. The germline V gene encodes CDR1 DFQATT and CDR2 SNEGSKA (reference sequence). The CDR3 is made up of 13 amino acids. DNA of the CDR3: TGCAGTGCCCTGGGGGGGGTTGGCTATGGCTACACCTTC. This codes for CSALGGVGYGYTF.

This sequence joins TRBV7-9 and TRBJ1-2; 11 bases align to TRBD1. The CDR3 spans 16 residues. V was pared by 6 bases and J by 5 bases, with 11 bases of the junction left unmatched. Germline CDR1 SEHNR, CDR2 FQNEAQ (reference sequence). CDR3 sequence reads: CASRPTVDRGLYGYTF. CDR3 nucleotide sequence: TGTGCCAGCAGACCCACAGTGGACAGGGGGCTGTATGGCTACACCTTC.

This clonotype has only one observation. The chain employs TRBV5-1 and TRBJ2-1, with a weak D call TRBD2 (5 bases). The CDR3 extends over 14 amino acids. Germline CDR1 is SGHRS and CDR2 is YFSETQ. V shed 4 bases and J shed 0 bases, with 8 bases lying between them. DNA for the CDR3: TGCGCCAGCAGCCTCGGGAACTCCTACAATGAGCAGTTCTTC. Protein sequence: CASSLGNSYNEQFF.

CDR3 sequence: CSVPGQSFYGYTF. In DNA, the CDR3 is TGCAGCGTTCCGGGACAGTCATTCTATGGCTACACCTTC. The gene calls are TRBV29-1 and TRBJ1-2; TRBD1 matches 7 bases. The CDR3 is 13 residues long. Germline CDR1 and CDR2: SQVTM and ANQGSEA. V shed 5 bases, J shed 4 bases, and the junction held 7 bases outside the gene matches.

This clonotype appeared many times. The genes are TRBV5-1 and TRBJ2-5; 12 bases align to TRBD2. Germline CDR1 is SGHRS and CDR2 is YFSETQ. With 6 bases clipped from V and 5 bases from J, the junction kept 14 bases outside the gene matches. The CDR3 is made up of 17 amino acids. The CDR3 nucleotides read TGCGCCAGCAAGCTCCTAGCGGGGGGGCCCGGAGTGGAGACCCAGTACTTC. Its protein is CASKLLAGGPGVETQYF.

The rearrangement uses TRBV7-2 and TRBJ1-1; D not certain. This CDR3 is built from 15 residues. Germline values: CDR1 SGHTA, CDR2 FQGNSA. V was cut by 1 base and J by 3 bases, with 12 bases left in between. Here the CDR3 reads CASSLDPTRYTEAFF. The CDR3 DNA reads as TGTGCCAGCAGCTTAGATCCGACGCGGTACACTGAAGCTTTCTTT. The variable domain in full, completed from reference TRBV7-2 and TRBJ1-1, reads GAGVSQSPSNKVTEKGKDVELRCDPISGHTALYWYRQSLGQGLEFLIYFQGNSAPDKSGLPSDRFSAERTGGSVSTLTIQRTQQEDSAVYLCASSLDPTRYTEAFFGQGTRLTVV.

The chain recombines TRBV6-5 with TRBJ2-3, with D possibly TRBD2 on 7 matching bases. V was clipped by 7 bases and J by 4 bases, with 18 bases between them. Per germline, CDR1 MNHEY and CDR2 SVGAGI. The CDR3 is 15 residues long. The CDR3 sequence is CASNPGGGGADTQYF. CDR3 nucleotides: TGTGCCAGCAACCCCGGAGGGGGGGGAGCAGATACGCAGTATTTT.

Only a few counts were recorded for this clonotype. The chain is built from TRBV2 and TRBJ2-3, with no clear D. The CDR3 runs to 13 residues. The V end lost 6 bases, the J end lost 2 bases, and 9 bases lay between the germline ends. Germline V lookup: CDR1 SNHLY, CDR2 FYNNEI. In DNA form, the CDR3 reads TGTGCCAGCAGGCCCACTTACACAGATACGCAGTATTTT. Translating gives CASRPTYTDTQYF.

The gene calls are TRBV3-1 and TRBJ2-7; unclear D gene. Trimming cost V 1 base and J 5 bases, with 9 bases left between them. From germline, CDR1 is LGHDT and CDR2 YNNKEL (reference sequence). This CDR3 spans 13 amino acids. The CDR3 nucleotides are TGTGCCAGCAGCCAAGGGGCAGGAAACGAGCAGTACTTC. Protein: CASSQGAGNEQYF.

The chain links TRBV6-2 or TRBV6-3 to TRBJ1-1, with D unclear. The germline V gene encodes CDR1 MNHEY and CDR2 SVGEGT. Trimming took 5 bases from V and 4 from J, leaving 14 bases between them. The CDR3 consists of 14 residues. The CDR3 nucleotides read TGTGCCAGCAGTACGAGGACCGATGTCACTGAAGCTTTCTTT. As protein: CASSTRTDVTEAFF.

The genes are TRBV6-1 and TRBJ1-2; a weak D match, TRBD1 (6 bases). This CDR3 region has 16 residues. The V and J ends lost 6 bases and 6 bases respectively, with 23 bases between them. Germline V gives CDR1 MNHNS, CDR2 SASEGT. CDR3 loop: CASSPLGGYRGNGYTF. DNA of the CDR3: TGTGCCAGCAGCCCCCTCGGCGGCTATAGGGGGAATGGCTACACCTTC.

This clonotype was seen many times. This chain uses TRBV6-5 with TRBJ1-1; D remains ambiguous. This CDR3 has 12 amino acids. V was shortened by 8 bases and J by 6 bases, with 13 bases between the two germline ends. The V gene's germline CDR1 is MNHEY and CDR2 SVGAGI. The CDR3 loop is CASRNELAEAFF. DNA for the CDR3: TGTGCCAGCCGTAATGAGTTAGCTGAAGCTTTCTTT.

The chain links TRBV7-6 to TRBJ2-3; maybe TRBD1 (6 bases). This CDR3 spans 16 amino acids. V was trimmed by 2 bases and J by 1 base, leaving 13 bases between them. Germline-derived CDR1 and CDR2 are SGHVS and FNYEAQ. The CDR3 nucleotides are TGTGCCAGCAGCTTACTACAACAGGGAGGCACAGATACGCAGTATTTT. It yields the protein CASSLLQQGGTDTQYF.

This chain joins TRBV11-2 and TRBJ2-7; maybe TRBD2 (6 bases). Germline V gene lookup returns CDR1 SGHAT and CDR2 FQNNGV. V was cut by 0 bases and J by 3 bases, with 12 bases left in between. There are 15 residues in the CDR3. The CDR3 region has the DNA TGTGCCAGCAGCTTAGATGGAGGGGCCTTCTACGAGCAGTACGTC. Translated, it gives CASSLDGGAFYEQYV.

This clonotype has a handful of counts. This sequence joins TRBV11-2 and TRBJ2-3; TRBD1 matches 7 bases. Germline CDR1 reads SGHAT; CDR2 reads FQNNGV. V was clipped by 5 bases and J by 4 bases; unmatched bases: 6. The CDR3 is 14 residues long. CDR3 protein: CASSPDRVPDTQYF. As DNA, the CDR3 is TGTGCCAGCAGCCCTGACAGGGTGCCAGATACGCAGTATTTT.

The genes are TRBV4-1 and TRBJ1-5; a weak D match, TRBD1 (6 bases). This CDR3 comprises 17 residues. Germline V gene data show CDR1 as MGHRA and CDR2 as YSYEKL. V lost 0 bases and J lost 0, with 12 bases in between. CDR3 sequence: CASSQEGRGRSNQPQHF. The CDR3 DNA reads as TGCGCCAGCAGCCAAGAGGGGCGGGGGCGTAGCAATCAGCCCCAGCATTTT.

This clonotype has just a few counts. The chain employs TRBV7-2 and TRBJ2-1, with a weak D call TRBD1 (6 bases). CDR1 is SGHTA and CDR2 is FQGNSA in the germline V gene. The CDR3 is made up of 16 amino acids. V lost 2 bases and J 6 bases, leaving 17 bases between the germline ends. The DNA for the CDR3 is TGTGCCAGCAGCTTATCTCGGGGCAGGGGTTTCAATGAGCAGTTCTTC. Translation gives CASSLSRGRGFNEQFF. Variable domain in full (rest from reference TRBV7-2 and TRBJ2-1): GAGVSQSPSNKVTEKGKDVELRCDPISGHTALYWYRQSLGQGLEFLIYFQGNSAPDKSGLPSDRFSAERTGGSVSTLTIQRTQQEDSAVYLCASSLSRGRGFNEQFFGPGTRLTVL.

The gene calls are TRBV5-1 and TRBJ2-1; D gene unclear. This CDR3 contains 15 residues. The V gene lost 0 bases and the J gene lost 0 bases, with 7 bases spanning the gap. Germline CDR1 and CDR2: SGHRS and YFSETQ. The CDR3 spells CASSLVYFSYNEQFF. CDR3 nucleotides: TGCGCCAGCAGCTTGGTTTATTTCTCCTACAATGAGCAGTTCTTC.

This clonotype occurred many times. The V call is TRBV29-1, the J call TRBJ2-5; 7 bases agree with TRBD1. Germline V CDR1 and CDR2: SQVTM, ANQGSEA. The V gene end was trimmed by 7 bases and the J gene end by 2 bases; junction bases not matched to a gene: 13. The CDR3 has 15 amino acids. Here the CDR3 DNA reads TGCAGCGCCCGGGACAGTTCGTTCGGGCAAGAGACCCAGTACTTC. This codes for CSARDSSFGQETQYF.

This clonotype was recorded at least ten times. The rearrangement joins TRBV18 to TRBJ2-7; D is uncertain. The CDR3 covers 14 residues. The germline CDR1 and CDR2 sequences are KGHSH and LQKENI. Trimming removed 3 bases from V and 5 bases from J, with 14 bases in between. The CDR3 DNA follows: TGTGCCAGCTCACCGAACAGAGAAGTGAACGAGCAGTACTTC. Its translation is CASSPNREVNEQYF. Looking up the rest from reference TRBV18 and TRBJ2-7 gives the full variable domain: NAGVMQNPRHLVRRRGQEARLRCSPMKGHSHVYWYRQLPEEGLKFMVYLQKENIIDESGMPKERFSAEFPKEGPSILRIQQVVRGDSAAYFCASSPNREVNEQYFGPGTRLTVT.

This clonotype appeared a few times. CDR3 sequence reads: CASSWGLRDTEAFF. The CDR3 DNA reads TGTGCCAGCAGCTGGGGGCTGCGGGACACTGAAGCTTTCTTT. The chain is built from TRBV7-9 and TRBJ1-1; D is possibly TRBD1 (6 bases). Trimming removed 4 bases at V and 3 bases at J, with 12 bases between. The length of the CDR3 is 14 residues. CDR1 is SEHNR, CDR2 FQNEAQ, per germline (reference sequence). Full variable domain (remainder filled in from reference TRBV7-9 and TRBJ1-1): DTGVSQNPRHKITKRGQNVTFRCDPISEHNRLYWYRQTLGQGPEFLTYFQNEAQLEKSRLLSDRFSAERPKGSFSTLEIQRTEQGDSAMYLCASSWGLRDTEAFFGQGTRLTVV.

The chain uses TRBV7-2 and TRBJ2-5, with unresolved D. Looked up from germline, CDR1 is SGHTA and CDR2 is FQGNSA. The CDR3 has 14 amino acids. V lost 0 bases and J lost 2, with 7 bases in between. CDR3 sequence reads: CASSLAWQQETQYF. In DNA form, the CDR3 reads TGTGCCAGCAGCTTAGCTTGGCAGCAAGAGACCCAGTACTTC.

The chain has TRBV28 and TRBJ2-5, with D tentatively TRBD1 (5 bases). CDR3 length: 13 amino acids. The V gene's germline CDR1 is MDHEN and CDR2 SYDVKM. V lost 6 bases and J lost 5, with 13 bases in between. This CDR3 is CASRNSAGETQYF. The CDR3, as DNA: TGTGCCAGCAGGAACAGTGCAGGGGAGACCCAGTACTTC.

CDR3 protein: CASSLARQGVPDTQYF. CDR3 coding DNA: TGCGCCAGCAGCTTGGCCCGCCAGGGAGTCCCAGATACGCAGTATTTT. The chain links TRBV5-1 to TRBJ2-3; D is tentatively TRBD1 or TRBD2 (5 bases each). This CDR3 contains 16 residues. Trimming removed 0 bases from V and 4 bases from J, with 15 bases in between. The germline CDR1 and CDR2 sequences are SGHRS and YFSETQ.

This clonotype was seen repeatedly, ten times or more. CDR3: CASSIGQGAGELFF. CDR3 DNA sequence: TGTGCCAGCAGCATCGGACAGGGGGCCGGGGAGCTGTTTTTT. The J gene is TRBJ2-2, the V gene TRBV7-8, with 10 positions matching TRBD1. The germline V gene encodes CDR1 SGHVS and CDR2 FQNEAQ. The length of the CDR3 is 14 residues. V was clipped by 5 bases and J by 6 bases; unmatched bases: 3. Supplemented by reference TRBV7-8 and TRBJ2-2, the full variable domain reads GAGVSQSPRYKVAKRGQDVALRCDPISGHVSLFWYQQALGQGPEFLTYFQNEAQLDKSGLPSDRFFAERPEGSVSTLKIQRTQQEDSAVYLCASSIGQGAGELFFGEGSRLTVL.